The entry below describes one T cell receptor (beta chain). Its antigen is unidentified. These data are taken from a study of T-cell reconstitution after alpha-beta-depleted transplantation in children. Regarding the study as a whole: The authors attributed T-cell counts and diversity one year after transplant mostly to newly produced T cells.

Germline V CDR1 and CDR2: SGHAT, FQDESV (reference sequence). This CDR3 contains 16 residues. V was cut by 5 bases and J by 0 bases, with 13 bases left in between. Unique molecular identifiers featured in how the TCRbeta library was prepared. TCRdb re-called the PCR reads through MiXCR, storing one row per CDR3 protein. This table has 200,000 to 250,000 distinct CDR3 sequences, roughly a quarter appearing once. Sequenced material: PBMCs, mostly from graft donor cells, taken 360 days after TCRalphabeta/CD19-depleted stem cell transplant. The chain uses TRBV11-1 and TRBJ2-2; D unclear. The receptor comes from a female patient younger than 10 who had a stem cell transplant for congenital amegakaryocytic thrombocytopenia, so the T cells may come from the graft donor. The CDR3 protein is CASSPNPLPNTGELFF. DNA of the CDR3: TGTGCCAGCAGCCCGAATCCCTTGCCGAACACCGGGGAGCTGTTTTTT.